This is a list of T cell receptor beta chains from one sample in a study of T cells of healthy individuals. TCRdb ran MiXCR on the 5' RACE reads and lists one entry per CDR3 protein. The repertoire holds about 100,000 distinct CDR3 sequences, 17% seen once, with around 6.4% in the top ten. These receptors were obtained from a human donor in good health. CDR3s leave out the opening cysteine and the closing phenylalanine or tryptophan. The order of the fields is clone size, J gene, V gene, CDR3 protein. Rows give clone size only sometimes, using once, few, many, or a class for an expanded clone.

>few|TRBJ2-7|TRBV28
ASSWEPGQSVREQY
>few|TRBJ2-7|TRBV20-1
SARSSPYEQY
>-|TRBJ1-1|TRBV7-8
AIKKGNTEAF
>-|TRBJ2-5|TRBV28
ASSFGVYQQETQY
>-|TRBJ2-7|TRBV28
ASSLVGQGGDEQY
>-|TRBJ2-3|TRBV5-1
ASSLESSVDTQY
>few|TRBJ2-5|TRBV19
ASSIFGLAGEETQY
>few|TRBJ1-5|TRBV6-2/TRBV6-3
ASGQIDQPQH
>few|TRBJ1-5|TRBV20-1
SAGGGGNQPQH
>-|TRBJ2-6|TRBV27
ASSLSRQGASGANVLT
>few|TRBJ1-2|TRBV4-2
ASSQDLGTVNYGYT
>-|TRBJ1-3|TRBV28
ASSSIASAGTGGNTIY
>-|TRBJ2-2|TRBV11-2
ASSSSGVNTGELF
>many|TRBJ2-7|TRBV28
ASSLSETSGREQY
>few|TRBJ2-1|TRBV28
ASSLNPYASGRNNEQF
>few|TRBJ2-7|TRBV7-9
ASAGTGNIYEQY
>few|TRBJ1-1|TRBV5-6
ASSWGSNTEAF
>few|TRBJ2-6|TRBV5-6
ASSPPRILRANVLT
>many|TRBJ2-3|TRBV27
ASRLAGSPDTQY
>-|TRBJ2-4|TRBV7-2
ASSSFTEKNIQY
>-|TRBJ2-7|TRBV6-2/TRBV6-3
ASSLSAIIAYEQY
>many|TRBJ2-1|TRBV5-6
ASSLGARGFLENEQF
>many|TRBJ2-5|TRBV29-1
SVERRGAQETQY
>-|TRBJ2-3|TRBV20-1
SASPQGATSGTRGTQY
>-|TRBJ2-1|TRBV15
ATSRDYGEQF
>few|TRBJ1-3|TRBV29-1
SVNTGLSSGNTIY